This record looks at one T cell receptor beta chain sequence and its context. Under the authors' procedure: Cell counts per sample came from amplifying reference gene primers. TCRdb's copy holds only in-frame clones and misses some; the assay was immunoSEQ multiplex PCR. D and trimming come from the DNA, and the V and J calls and clone size come from that table. The data contain fewer than 40,000 clones, around 90% of them seen just once; the ten biggest clones take up approximately 9.6%. This entry is derived from a study of blood T cell repertoires in COVID-19. Study summary: Acute-phase and convalescent COVID-19 samples originated in the United States, Italy and Spain. PBMCs, B-cell-depleted T cells, or T cells provided the cDNA or gDNA that made up the material.

CDR3 length: 11 residues. Germline CDR1 is WSHSY and CDR2 is SAAADI. The ends lost 10 bases at V and 5 bases at J; junction bases unmatched: 3. This clonotype was obtained from a human donor with active COVID-19. The donor label of this sample is uncertain. This chain connects TRBV10-2 to TRBJ2-5; 8 bases map to TRBD1. The material sequenced was peripheral blood. The CDR3 DNA is TGCGCCACCCAGGGGGCTGAGACCCAGTACTTC. This encodes CATQGAETQYF.